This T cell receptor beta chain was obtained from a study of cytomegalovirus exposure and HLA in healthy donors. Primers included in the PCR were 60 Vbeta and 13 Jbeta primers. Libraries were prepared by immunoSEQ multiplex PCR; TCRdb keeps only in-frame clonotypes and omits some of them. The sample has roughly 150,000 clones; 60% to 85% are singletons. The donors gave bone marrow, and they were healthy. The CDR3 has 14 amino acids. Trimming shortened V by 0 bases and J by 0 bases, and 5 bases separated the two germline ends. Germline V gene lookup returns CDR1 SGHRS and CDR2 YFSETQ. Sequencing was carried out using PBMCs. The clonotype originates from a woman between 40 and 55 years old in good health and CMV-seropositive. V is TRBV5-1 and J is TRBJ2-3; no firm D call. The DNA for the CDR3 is TGCGCCAGCAGCTTGGGGCAGAGCACAGATACGCAGTATTTT. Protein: CASSLGQSTDTQYF.